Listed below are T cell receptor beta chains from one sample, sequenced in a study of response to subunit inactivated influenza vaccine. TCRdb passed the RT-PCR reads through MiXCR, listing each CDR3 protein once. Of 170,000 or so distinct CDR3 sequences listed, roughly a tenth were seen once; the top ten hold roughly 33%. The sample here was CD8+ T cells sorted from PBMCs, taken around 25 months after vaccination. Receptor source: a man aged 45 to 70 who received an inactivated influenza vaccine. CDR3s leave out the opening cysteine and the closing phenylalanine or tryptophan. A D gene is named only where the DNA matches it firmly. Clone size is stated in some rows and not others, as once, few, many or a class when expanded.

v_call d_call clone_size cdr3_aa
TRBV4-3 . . ASSQGSALSSYNEQF
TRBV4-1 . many ASSQGLGIYEQY
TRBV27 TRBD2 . ASLSQRGPDTQY
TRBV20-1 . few SARDLDRGYEQY
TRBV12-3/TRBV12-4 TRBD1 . ASSLRQGHYGYT
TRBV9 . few ASSVGSYTEAF
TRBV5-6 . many ASSPSQGYVMNTEAF
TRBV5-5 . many ASSLDVGDTQY
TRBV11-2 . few ASSLVAQTYEQY
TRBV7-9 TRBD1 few ASSKLGQAVYGYT
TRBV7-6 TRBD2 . ASSELAESTDTQY
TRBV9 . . ASSVEGRSSYNEQF
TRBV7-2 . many ASSLDTGSTPLH
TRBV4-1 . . ASSLVGGPDNEQF
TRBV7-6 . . ASSLIGPNEQF
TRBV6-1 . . ASSLSGTSTDTQY
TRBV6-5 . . ASSYFRDNEQF
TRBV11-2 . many ASSIRLDNTGELF
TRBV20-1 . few SARDLGMETQY
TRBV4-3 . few ASSQDLGLKSYNEQF
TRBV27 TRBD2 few ASSLSPSGAEQY
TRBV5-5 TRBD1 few ASSLDRGRSYEQY
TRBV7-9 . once ASSLNSGGGSPLH
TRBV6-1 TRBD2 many ASSTLAGGATGTGELF
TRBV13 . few ASRLNGQTEAF
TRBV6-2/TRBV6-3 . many ASSYGGSYEQY
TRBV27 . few ASSPRTDSNQPQH
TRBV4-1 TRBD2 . AISQDNGGSTDTQY
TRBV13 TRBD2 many ASSFTSGRAGNEQF
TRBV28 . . ASSPSILNTEAF
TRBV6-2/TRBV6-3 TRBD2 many ASSYSNPGLAGGLTDTQY
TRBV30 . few AWTDTGRSQPQH
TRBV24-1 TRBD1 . ATRSGTGGYETQY
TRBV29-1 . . SVGGHLNTEAF
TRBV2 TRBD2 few ASSARDYSRIETQY
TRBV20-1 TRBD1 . SASGTGRNYNEQF
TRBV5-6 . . ASSLGASFGYGYT
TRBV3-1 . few ASSQDLGLEQY
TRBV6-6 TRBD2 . AINGGGEQF
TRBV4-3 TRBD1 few ASSQGRTGGDVRGYT
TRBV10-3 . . AISDSGPEAF
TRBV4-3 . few ASSQDSGTPAAF
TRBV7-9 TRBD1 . ASGQGENTDTQY
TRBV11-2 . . ASSLTGAGSYQETQY
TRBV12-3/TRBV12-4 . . ASSPGAAGSEKLF
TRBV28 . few ASSSPMDSLVYEQY